These 24 T cell receptor beta chains were sequenced from one sample in a study of a mutant IDH1 vaccine in newly diagnosed glioma. Time point given: baseline, week 1 (first vaccination visit). Sample treatment: pre-vaccination baseline after standard-of-care therapy. TCRdb's copy holds only in-frame clones and misses some; the assay was immunoSEQ multiplex PCR. The sample records about 38,000 clones, around 78% being singletons. The starting material was PBMCs, obtained from a glioma patient treated with radiotherapy, temozolomide or both. Every receptor here comes from a middle-aged man with glioma. Some clones in this sample may be carry-over from other donors' samples.

CDR3 DNA: TGTGCCAGCAGCCAAGCCCTAGCGAGGTACACAGATACGCAGTATTTT. It encodes CASSQALARYTDTQYF. The rearrangement links TRBV4-2 to TRBJ2-3; tentatively, D is TRBD2 (6 bases). Germline loops: CDR1 LGHNA, CDR2 YNFKEQ. V was cut by 1 base and J by 2 bases, with 13 bases left in between. The CDR3 has 16 residues.

This clone came up a few times. The chain uses TRBV6-6 and TRBJ1-1, with D uncertain. This CDR3 has 11 amino acids. Per the germline V gene, CDR1 is MNHNY and CDR2 is SVGAGI (reference sequence). Trimming removed 6 bases at V and 3 bases at J, with 5 bases between. The CDR3 DNA follows: TGTGCCAGCAGGGATTACACTGAAGCTTTCTTT. Amino acids: CASRDYTEAFF.

The J gene is TRBJ1-4, the V gene TRBV11-1; D gene unclear. Trimming removed 5 bases from V and 7 bases from J, with 17 bases in between. Germline V lookup: CDR1 SGHAT, CDR2 FQDESV (reference sequence). CDR3 length equals 15 residues. The CDR3 coding sequence is TGTGCCAGCAGCCCATCCGGCCTCTTGGGTGAAAAACTGTTTTTT. Its protein is CASSPSGLLGEKLFF.

CDR3 sequence: CASSFSKVPSTDTQYF. Written as DNA, the CDR3 is TGTGCCAGCAGTTTCTCTAAGGTCCCTAGCACAGATACGCAGTATTTT. V and J are TRBV28 and TRBJ2-3; D is undetermined. This CDR3 contains 16 residues. Germline V gene sequence: CDR1 MDHEN, CDR2 SYDVKM. Between the trimmed V and J ends, which lost 3 bases and 0 bases, there was a span of 13 bases.

The chain carries TRBV15 and TRBJ1-1; tentatively, D is TRBD1 (5 bases). V lost 2 bases, J lost 6 bases, and 10 bases lay in between. There are 13 residues in the CDR3. Germline CDR1 LNHNV, CDR2 YYDKDF (reference sequence). DNA of the CDR3: TGTGCCACCAGCAGACAGGGCAACTCTGAAGCTTTCTTT. Its translation: CATSRQGNSEAFF. The full variable domain, completed using reference TRBV15 and TRBJ1-1, is DAMVIQNPRYQVTQFGKPVTLSCSQTLNHNVMYWYQQKSSQAPKLLFHYYDKDFNNEADTPDNFQSRRPNTSFCFLDIRSPGLGDTAMYLCATSRQGNSEAFFGQGTRLTVV.

There are a few counts of this clone. The chain carries TRBV29-1 and TRBJ1-1; possible D gene TRBD1, 5 bases. CDR1 and CDR2 (germline): SQVTM, ANQGSEA. This CDR3 contains 12 residues. Trimming shortened V by 7 bases and J by 3 bases, and 12 bases separated the two germline ends. The CDR3 nucleotides read TGCAGCGCAAACCAGGGCGACACTGAAGCTTTCTTT. Protein sequence: CSANQGDTEAFF.

This chain uses TRBV7-9 with TRBJ1-6, with no clear D. Germline-derived CDR1 and CDR2 are SEHNR and FQNEAQ (reference sequence). The germline V and J ends were trimmed by 3 bases and 3 bases, with 9 bases remaining between them. This CDR3 region has 15 residues. The CDR3 here is CASSFRDFYNSPLHF. The CDR3, as DNA: TGTGCCAGCAGCTTCCGGGATTTCTATAATTCACCCCTCCACTTT.

The chain recombines TRBV5-1 with TRBJ2-7; TRBD1 is a possible D gene (7 bases). The CDR3 extends over 14 amino acids. The ends were cut back, 10 bases at V and 3 bases at J, with 20 bases in the middle. The germline V gene encodes CDR1 SGHRS and CDR2 YFSETQ. CDR3 nucleotide sequence: TGCGCCTCTCGCGGAGGGGGCGGAAGCTACGAGCAGTACTTC. Its translation: CASRGGGGSYEQYF.

The rearrangement uses TRBV20-1 and TRBJ2-1; D remains unclear. The CDR3 has 11 amino acids. CDR1 is DFQATT, CDR2 SNEGSKA, per germline (reference sequence). Trimming took off 5 bases at V and 3 bases at J, with 5 bases between the two ends. The CDR3 spells CSAGGYNEQFF. CDR3 sequence (DNA): TGCAGTGCTGGCGGCTACAATGAGCAGTTCTTC.

This clone was recorded only once. The rearrangement uses TRBV5-5 and TRBJ1-2; D may be TRBD1 (6 bases). CDR1 is SGHKS and CDR2 is YYEKEE in the germline V gene (reference sequence). The length of the CDR3 is 13 residues. V lost 1 base and J 2 bases, leaving 6 bases between the germline ends. CDR3 nucleotide sequence: TGTGCCAGCAGCTTGCAGGGGAACTATGGCTACACCTTC. Protein sequence: CASSLQGNYGYTF.

The CDR3 DNA follows: TGTGCCAGCAGCCGCCGAGGGGACAGGGGAACCGGGGAGCTGTTTTTT. It codes for CASSRRGDRGTGELFF. The chain has TRBV5-8 and TRBJ2-2, with TRBD1 identical over 10 bases. The germline gives CDR1 SGHTS, CDR2 YDEGEE. The length of the CDR3 is 16 residues. V was pared by 4 bases and J by 5 bases, with 8 bases of the junction left unmatched.

This chain uses TRBV5-1 with TRBJ1-4, with D perhaps matching TRBD1 (6 bases). The V and J ends lost 0 bases and 6 bases respectively, with 18 bases between them. Germline CDR1 SGHRS, CDR2 YFSETQ. The CDR3 sequence is 17 residues long. This CDR3 is CASSLGTGRLGYEKLFF. The DNA for the CDR3 is TGCGCCAGCAGCTTGGGAACAGGGCGGTTGGGATATGAAAAACTGTTTTTT.

The chain uses TRBV13 and TRBJ1-2, with D unclear. Per the germline V gene, CDR1 is PRHDT and CDR2 is FYEKMQ (reference sequence). This CDR3 is built from 11 residues. The germline V and J ends were trimmed by 5 bases and 4 bases, with 5 bases remaining between them. The CDR3 here is CASSPGYGYTF. Written as DNA, the CDR3 is TGTGCCAGCAGCCCCGGCTATGGCTACACCTTC.

Judged by abundance, this clone is medium-sized. V gene TRBV6-5 combines with J gene TRBJ2-2; 7 bases fit TRBD1. The V gene end was trimmed by 8 bases and the J gene end by 2 bases; junction bases not matched to a gene: 5. The CDR3 consists of 14 residues. Germline V CDR1 and CDR2: MNHEY, SVGAGI. CDR3 loop: CASQTGINTGELFF. The CDR3, as DNA: TGTGCCAGCCAGACAGGGATTAACACCGGGGAGCTGTTTTTT.

This chain uses TRBV4-2 with TRBJ2-5, with unresolved D. Between the trimmed V and J ends, which lost 4 bases and 3 bases, there was a span of 12 bases. This CDR3 spans 14 amino acids. CDR1 and CDR2 (germline): LGHNA, YNFKEQ. The CDR3 DNA reads as TGTGCCAGCAGCCCTCGAACTAAGGAAGAGACCCAGTACTTC. Translating it yields CASSPRTKEETQYF.

J is TRBJ2-1 and V is TRBV6-4, with TRBD2 matching over 14 bases. From germline, CDR1 is MRHNA and CDR2 SNTAGT. Trimming took 6 bases from V and 9 from J; bases not matched to a gene: 7. CDR3 length equals 15 residues. Here the CDR3 reads CASSATSGGASEQFF. CDR3 nucleotides: TGTGCCAGCAGCGCGACTAGCGGGGGGGCCAGTGAGCAGTTCTTC.

The chain has TRBV6-5 and TRBJ1-1; no clear D gene. Germline V gene sequence: CDR1 MNHEY, CDR2 SVGAGI. The length of the CDR3 is 15 residues. Trimming cost V 1 base and J 1 base, with 10 bases left between them. CDR3 amino acids: CASSYFGSWNTEAFF. The DNA for the CDR3 is TGTGCCAGCAGTTACTTCGGCAGTTGGAACACTGAAGCTTTCTTT.

V usage is TRBV7-9 and J usage is TRBJ1-4, with 9 bases lining up with TRBD1. Germline V gene sequence: CDR1 SEHNR, CDR2 FQNEAQ (reference sequence). The CDR3 runs 16 residues. Trimming at V came to 4 bases and at J to 1 base, leaving 4 bases not matched to a gene. This CDR3 reads CASSSTGGGTNEKLFF. In DNA form, the CDR3 reads TGTGCCAGCAGCTCCACAGGGGGCGGAACTAATGAAAAACTGTTTTTT.

J is TRBJ1-4 and V is TRBV5-4; tentative D call: TRBD1 (6 bases). Deletions cut 3 bases from V and 7 bases from J, with 16 bases between. This CDR3 spans 15 amino acids. The germline V gene encodes CDR1 SGHNT and CDR2 YYREEE (reference sequence). The CDR3 is CASSSTPGEFEKLFF. DNA of the CDR3: TGTGCCAGCAGCTCGACACCAGGGGAGTTTGAAAAACTGTTTTTT.

The chain joins TRBV15 to TRBJ1-1, with D unclear. There are 15 residues in the CDR3. The V gene lost 6 bases and the J gene lost 0 bases, with 14 bases spanning the gap. The V gene's germline CDR1 is LNHNV and CDR2 YYDKDF (reference sequence). Here the CDR3 reads CATSREGGLNTEAFF. The DNA for the CDR3 is TGTGCCACCAGTCGCGAGGGTGGACTGAACACTGAAGCTTTCTTT.

The chain combines TRBV14 with TRBJ2-1, with TRBD2 identical over 11 bases. Looked up from germline, CDR1 is SGHDN and CDR2 is FVKESK. This CDR3 has 16 amino acids. V lost 4 bases and J lost 4; bases outside the gene matches: 6. The CDR3 DNA follows: TGTGCCAGCAGCCCCCTTAGCGGGGGGGCGTACAATGAGCAGTTCTTC. Its translation is CASSPLSGGAYNEQFF.

V usage is TRBV27 and J usage is TRBJ1-5, with TRBD1 matching over 11 bases. The CDR3 contains 15 residues. Germline V gene sequence: CDR1 MNHEY, CDR2 SMNVEV (reference sequence). Trimming at V came to 5 bases and at J to 9 bases, leaving 9 bases not matched to a gene. CDR3 DNA sequence: TGTGCCAGCAGTCCAGGGGGGACAGGGGGTCGGCCCCAGCATTTT. This encodes CASSPGGTGGRPQHF.

The V call is TRBV5-1, the J call TRBJ2-1; D remains ambiguous. Trimming removed 1 base from V and 5 bases from J, with 19 bases in between. Germline CDR1 SGHRS, CDR2 YFSETQ. This CDR3 is 17 amino acids long. The CDR3 protein is CASSLRPEFGSDNEQFF. CDR3 DNA sequence: TGCGCCAGCAGCTTGAGACCCGAGTTCGGTTCGGACAATGAGCAGTTCTTC.

The chain links TRBV27 to TRBJ2-7, with D perhaps matching TRBD1 (6 bases). The CDR3 has 14 residues. Germline values: CDR1 MNHEY, CDR2 SMNVEV (reference sequence). V lost 4 bases and J 6 bases, leaving 16 bases between the germline ends. The CDR3 DNA is TGTGCCAGCAGTTATCAGGGCCAGGGGTTCGAGCAGTACTTC. It specifies CASSYQGQGFEQYF.